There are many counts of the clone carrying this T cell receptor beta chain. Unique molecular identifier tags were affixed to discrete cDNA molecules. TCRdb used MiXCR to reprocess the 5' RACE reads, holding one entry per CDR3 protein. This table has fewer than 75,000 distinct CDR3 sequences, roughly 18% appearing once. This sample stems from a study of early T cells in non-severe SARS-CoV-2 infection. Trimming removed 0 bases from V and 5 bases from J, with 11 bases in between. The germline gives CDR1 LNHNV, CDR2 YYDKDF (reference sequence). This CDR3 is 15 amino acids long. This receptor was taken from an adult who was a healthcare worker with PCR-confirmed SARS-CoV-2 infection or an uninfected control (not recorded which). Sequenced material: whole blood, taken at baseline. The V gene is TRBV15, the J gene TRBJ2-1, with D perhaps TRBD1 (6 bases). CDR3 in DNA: TGTGCCACCAGCAGAGAAGGACAGAAAGACAATGAGCAGTTCTTC. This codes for CATSREGQKDNEQFF.